Shown below are 17 T cell receptor beta chains from a single sample sequenced in a study of beta chain features in type 1 diabetes. Expressed TCRB transcripts got sequenced, as all isolated RNA was reverse transcribed. Assay used: immunoSEQ multiplex PCR; TCRdb lists only in-frame clones, some missing. Of about 620,000 clones listed, around 16% were seen once; the top ten hold around 0.1%. The sample taken for sequencing was naive CD4+ T cells from blood. The receptors come from a man between 18 and 35 years old in good health.

Points on this clone: Additional DNA sequences in this sample encode the identical CDR3. CDR3 protein: CASSTTYEQYF. The CDR3 DNA follows: TGTGCCAGCTCAACGACCTACGAGCAGTACTTC. The gene calls are TRBV18 and TRBJ2-7; unclear D gene. Per the germline V gene, CDR1 is KGHSH and CDR2 is LQKENI. CDR3 size: 11 residues. V was cut by 5 bases and J by 2 bases, with 4 bases left in between.

The gene calls are TRBV5-1 and TRBJ2-1; D gene unclear. This CDR3 is built from 15 residues. The V end lost 5 bases, the J end lost 0 bases, and 12 bases lay between the germline ends. Per germline, CDR1 SGHRS and CDR2 YFSETQ. DNA of the CDR3: TGCGCCAGCAGACCGACTGGCACCTCCTACAATGAGCAGTTCTTC. Amino acids: CASRPTGTSYNEQFF.

The CDR3 sequence: CASSLGGLARDYGYTF. The CDR3 bases are TGCGCCAGCAGCTTGGGGGGCCTGGCCCGTGACTATGGCTACACCTTC. The chain couples TRBV5-1 to TRBJ1-2; D may be TRBD1 (5 bases). This CDR3 is built from 16 residues. Germline V gene data show CDR1 as SGHRS and CDR2 as YFSETQ. V lost 0 bases, J lost 3 bases, and 15 bases lay in between.

Only a few counts were recorded for this clone. V and J are TRBV7-7 and TRBJ2-7, with 11 bases that match TRBD2. CDR3 length equals 14 residues. V was pared by 3 bases and J by 5 bases, with 3 bases of the junction left unmatched. The V gene's germline CDR1 is SSHAT and CDR2 FNYEAQ (reference sequence). CDR3 sequence reads: CASSFSGRADEQYF. The CDR3 region has the DNA TGTGCCAGCAGCTTTAGCGGGAGGGCCGACGAGCAGTACTTC.

The chain links TRBV4-2 to TRBJ2-4; TRBD1 matches at 7 bases. Trimming cost V 3 bases and J 6 bases; bases outside gene matches: 8. The germline gives CDR1 LGHNA, CDR2 YNFKEQ. The CDR3 spans 15 residues. CDR3 loop: CASSHGQDSLNIQYF. The CDR3 nucleotides read TGTGCCAGCAGCCACGGACAGGATTCCTTAAACATTCAGTACTTC.

This clone has only a few counts. The V gene is TRBV7-9, the J gene TRBJ1-4, with D perhaps TRBD1 (6 bases). CDR1 is SEHNR and CDR2 is FQNEAQ in the germline V gene (reference sequence). Trimming shortened V by 5 bases and J by 5 bases, and 12 bases separated the two germline ends. The CDR3 totals 14 residues. CDR3 nucleotide sequence: TGTGCCAGCAGCCAGGGGTGGATGAATGAAAAACTGTTTTTT. As protein: CASSQGWMNEKLFF.

This chain uses TRBV29-1 with TRBJ2-3; tentatively, D is TRBD2 (5 bases). V was clipped by 4 bases and J by 8 bases, with 7 bases between them. CDR3 length: 10 residues. The V gene's germline CDR1 is SQVTM and CDR2 ANQGSEA. The CDR3 spells CSVASGTQYF. The CDR3 DNA is TGCAGCGTTGCCAGCGGTACGCAGTATTTT.

The chain recombines TRBV5-1 with TRBJ1-4; 7 bases line up with TRBD1. Per the germline V gene, CDR1 is SGHRS and CDR2 is YFSETQ. This CDR3 comprises 12 residues. The V gene end was trimmed by 4 bases and the J gene end by 8 bases; junction bases not matched to a gene: 2. CDR3 DNA: TGCGCCAGCAGCCGACAGGGCGAAAAACTGTTTTTT. Its protein product is CASSRQGEKLFF.

This rearrangement joins TRBV28 to TRBJ2-2; TRBD1 might be the D (6 bases). Germline V gene lookup returns CDR1 MDHEN and CDR2 SYDVKM. Trimming shortened V by 3 bases and J by 6 bases, and 11 bases separated the two germline ends. This CDR3 region has 14 residues. The DNA for the CDR3 is TGTGCCAGCAGTTTCGGGCAGGGGCCCGGGGAGCTGTTTTTT. Translation gives CASSFGQGPGELFF. The whole variable domain, filled in from reference TRBV28 and TRBJ2-2, reads DVKVTQSSRYLVKRTGEKVFLECVQDMDHENMFWYRQDPGLGLRLIYFSYDVKMKEKGDIPEGYSVSREKKERFSLILESASTNQTSMYLCASSFGQGPGELFFGEGSRLTVL.

Only one count was recorded for this clone. The chain has TRBV28 and TRBJ1-5; no reliable D call. From germline, CDR1 is MDHEN and CDR2 SYDVKM. CDR3 length: 16 amino acids. V lost 6 bases and J lost 1, with 16 bases in between. The DNA of the CDR3 is TGTGCCAGCAGGCCCCGTGGCGAGGGCAGCAATCAGCCCCAGCATTTT. Translation gives CASRPRGEGSNQPQHF.

The table lists this clone with a few counts. V is TRBV10-3 and J is TRBJ2-1, with D possibly called TRBD1 or TRBD2 (6 bases each). Deletions cut 0 bases from V and 6 bases from J, with 24 bases between. CDR3 size: 19 residues. In germline, CDR1 is ENHRY, CDR2 SYGVKD. For the CDR3, the DNA is TGTGCCATCAGTGAGTCAGGGGGGAAAGTTGTTGCTGACCCCAATGAGCAGTTCTTC. It yields the protein CAISESGGKVVADPNEQFF.

This clone was seen a handful of times. J is TRBJ1-5 and V is TRBV6-1; D may be TRBD1 (5 bases). The germline V gene encodes CDR1 MNHNS and CDR2 SASEGT. Trimming shortened V by 6 bases and J by 1 base, and 10 bases separated the two germline ends. CDR3 size: 14 residues. CDR3 sequence (DNA): TGTGCCAGCAGGACAGAGAGGAGCAATCAGCCCCAGCATTTT. Residues: CASRTERSNQPQHF.

The chain joins TRBV5-1 to TRBJ2-2; the D gene is possibly TRBD1 (6 bases). V shed 7 bases and J shed 3 bases, with 10 bases lying between them. The CDR3 has 13 residues. Looked up from germline, CDR1 is SGHRS and CDR2 is YFSETQ. This CDR3 reads CASRDTDTGELFF. In nucleotides, the CDR3 is TGCGCCAGCCGGGACACCGACACCGGGGAGCTGTTTTTT.

This clone came up a few times. The chain uses TRBV6-5 and TRBJ1-3; unclear D gene. Germline CDR1 is MNHEY and CDR2 is SVGAGI. V shed 6 bases and J shed 0 bases, with 9 bases lying between them. The CDR3 totals 14 residues. The CDR3 nucleotides read TGTGCCAGCAGCTATCGCAGCTCTGGAAACACCATATATTTT. This translates into CASSYRSSGNTIYF.

The V gene is TRBV10-3, the J gene TRBJ2-5, with unresolved D. V was clipped by 2 bases and J by 6 bases, with 4 bases between them. The CDR3 sequence is 11 residues long. Germline V CDR1 and CDR2: ENHRY, SYGVKD. The CDR3 nucleotides are TGTGCCATCAGTGAGGACCAGACCCAGTACTTC. Its translation: CAISEDQTQYF.

The gene calls are TRBV7-7 and TRBJ2-5; D might be TRBD1 (6 bases). Germline lookup yields CDR1 SSHAT and CDR2 FNYEAQ (reference sequence). The length of the CDR3 is 13 residues. V was clipped by 5 bases and J by 7 bases, with 14 bases between them. The CDR3 protein is CASSVDSAGTQYF. CDR3 sequence (DNA): TGTGCCAGCAGCGTGGACAGCGCGGGGACCCAGTACTTC. The whole variable domain, remainder taken from reference TRBV7-7 and TRBJ2-5, is GAGVSQSPRYKVTKRGQDVTLRCDPISSHATLYWYQQALGQGPEFLTYFNYEAQPDKSGLPSDRFSAERPEGSISTLTIQRTEQRDSAMYRCASSVDSAGTQYFGPGTRLLVL.

The table lists this clone with a few counts. This chain joins TRBV10-3 and TRBJ2-5, with D tentatively TRBD1 (5 bases). The V end lost 6 bases, the J end lost 1 base, and 9 bases lay between the germline ends. Germline V CDR1 and CDR2: ENHRY, SYGVKD. There are 13 residues in the CDR3. The CDR3 nucleotides read TGTGCCATCAGGAAGGGGTCCCAAGAGACCCAGTACTTC. Amino acid sequence: CAIRKGSQETQYF.